This TCR beta chain derives from a study of regulatory T cells in long-lasting Graves disease. Points from the study as a whole: The researchers studied only peripheral blood, not thyroid tissue.

Arm-PCR of CDR3 regions with iRepertoire HTBI primers generated TCR beta libraries. Using its own MiXCR run on the multiplex PCR reads, TCRdb lists one record per CDR3 protein. In the table there are over 450,000 distinct CDR3 sequences, about 11% of which are singletons. This clonotype was found a few times. Its antigen is not identified. Time point in this sample: newly diagnosed GD, antithyroid drugs for less than 3 months. Making the TCR library involved RNA that had been extracted from PBMCs. CDR1 is LNHDA and CDR2 is SQIVND in the germline V gene (reference sequence). CDR3 length: 15 residues. V shed 4 bases and J 3 bases; nucleotides not matched to a gene: 6. This same sample was also part of a study on T cells in Graves' hyperthyroidism and ophthalmopathy. That source reports: Most thyroid clonotypes expanded above 0.001 appeared in blood too.

The clonotype was recovered from a woman aged 25 to 45 with Graves disease. This chain links TRBV19 with TRBJ1-5, with TRBD1 matching 7 bases. The sample consisted of peripheral blood mononuclear cells (PBMCs), taken at new diagnosis, from a patient treated with antithyroid drugs. The DNA of the CDR3 is TGTGCCAGTAGTACAAGACAGGGTGCCAATCAGCCCCAGCATTTT. Translated: CASSTRQGANQPQHF.